The 29 T cell receptor beta chains given below trace back to one sample, sequenced in a study of blood T cell repertoires in COVID-19. Generated by immunoSEQ multiplex PCR, the TCRdb table keeps only in-frame clones and is missing some. The sample holds about 210,000 clones, more than 70% seen once. The sequenced sample was peripheral blood. Receptors originate from a woman in her 50s with acute or convalescent COVID-19.

This clone has a handful of counts. The chain couples TRBV10-1 to TRBJ1-2; D gene ambiguous. Germline V CDR1 and CDR2: WNHNN, SYGVQD (reference sequence). CDR3 length equals 13 residues. Trimming shortened V by 2 bases and J by 6 bases, and 10 bases separated the two germline ends. CDR3 protein: CASSETLVNGYTF. CDR3 coding DNA: TGCGCCAGCAGTGAGACACTAGTGAATGGCTACACCTTC.

V is TRBV9 and J is TRBJ2-2, with 13 positions matching TRBD2. The CDR3 totals 15 residues. V was clipped by 2 bases and J by 9 bases; unmatched bases: 4. Germline assignment: CDR1 SGDLS and CDR2 YYNGEE. The CDR3 loop is CASSVRTSGSRELFF. In nucleotides, the CDR3 is TGTGCCAGCAGCGTCAGGACTAGCGGGAGTAGGGAGCTGTTTTTT.

V and J are TRBV2 and TRBJ1-4, with 7 bases matching TRBD1. J gave up 4 bases and V 4 bases, and 6 bases lay outside the gene matches. From germline, CDR1 is SNHLY and CDR2 FYNNEI. This CDR3 is built from 15 residues. CDR3 sequence reads: CASSVQGIGNEKLFF. The DNA for the CDR3 is TGTGCCAGCAGTGTACAGGGGATCGGTAATGAAAAACTGTTTTTT.

The rearrangement links TRBV14 to TRBJ2-3, with 7 bases identical to TRBD1. Germline V gene data show CDR1 as SGHDN and CDR2 as FVKESK. Trimming at V came to 1 base and at J to 2 bases, leaving 6 bases not matched to a gene. The CDR3 length is 16 residues. CDR3 nucleotides: TGTGCCAGCAGCCAAGGACAGGGTTTCAACACAGATACGCAGTATTTT. Residues: CASSQGQGFNTDTQYF.

The chain uses TRBV5-4 and TRBJ2-2; 8 nucleotides agree with TRBD2. The junction had 7 bases not matched to a gene; V was cut back by 3 bases and J by 6 bases. Germline CDR1 reads SGHNT; CDR2 reads YYREEE (reference sequence). This CDR3 has 15 amino acids. The CDR3 DNA sequence: TGTGCCAGCAGCTCGGGACTAGTGGTCTCCGGGGAGCTGTTTTTT. Its translation: CASSSGLVVSGELFF.

The chain couples TRBV6-6 to TRBJ1-1, with 7 bases aligning to TRBD1. V shed 6 bases, J shed 0 bases, and the junction held 4 bases outside the gene matches. This CDR3 region has 14 residues. The germline gives CDR1 MNHNY, CDR2 SVGAGI (reference sequence). The CDR3 loop reads CASSMGQMNTEAFF. DNA of the CDR3: TGTGCCAGCAGCATGGGACAGATGAACACTGAAGCTTTCTTT.

This sequence joins TRBV24-1 and TRBJ2-2, with a weak D call TRBD1 (5 bases). Germline assignment: CDR1 KGHDR and CDR2 SFDVKD. The CDR3 is 16 amino acids. V lost 3 bases and J lost 1, with 11 bases in between. The CDR3 DNA follows: TGTGCCACCAGTGATCATAGGGGTTGGAACACCGGGGAGCTGTTTTTT. Its translation: CATSDHRGWNTGELFF.

The chain recombines TRBV3-1 (or the pseudogene TRBV3-2) with TRBJ2-5; 14 nucleotides align to TRBD2. This CDR3 has 17 amino acids. Germline trimming cut 5 bases from V and 5 bases from J; bases unmatched to any gene: 10. CDR1 and CDR2 (germline): LGHDT, YNNKEL (reference sequence). For the CDR3, the DNA is TGTGCCAGCAGCTCCGGTGGGACTAGCGGGAGCGGTGAGACCCAGTACTTC. Protein sequence: CASSSGGTSGSGETQYF.

The CDR3 DNA reads as TGTGCCAGCAGTGAATACGGGAGCAGGGGGTACACCGGGGAGCTGTTTTTT. This gives the protein CASSEYGSRGYTGELFF. The genes are TRBV25-1 and TRBJ2-2; TRBD1 is a possible D gene (7 bases). Trimming stripped 0 bases from V and 3 bases from J, with 14 bases between. The germline V gene encodes CDR1 MGHDK and CDR2 SYGVNS. There are 17 residues in the CDR3.

This chain links TRBV6-5 with TRBJ2-2, with TRBD1 matching over 9 bases. Germline V gene lookup returns CDR1 MNHEY and CDR2 SVGAGI. Trimming cost V 8 bases and J 2 bases; bases outside gene matches: 3. This CDR3 has 14 residues. The CDR3, as DNA: TGTGCCAGCGGGACAGGGCCTAACACCGGGGAGCTGTTTTTT. It is translated as CASGTGPNTGELFF.

Details on this clone: One junction end does not reproduce the germline sequence, and a read error may be involved. The CDR3 coding sequence is TGTGCCAGCAGTACACACCGGGGAGCTGTTTTT. Its translation: CASSTHRGAVF. The V and J genes are TRBV27 and TRBJ2-2; TRBD2 might be the D (5 bases). The CDR3 spans 11 residues. The germline V gene has CDR1 MNHEY and CDR2 SMNVEV (reference sequence).

This clone occurred once. The chain uses TRBV7-2 and TRBJ2-5, with D perhaps matching TRBD1 (6 bases). Trimming stripped 4 bases from V and 5 bases from J, with 17 bases between. Germline V lookup: CDR1 SGHTA, CDR2 FQGNSA. The CDR3 is 15 amino acids. The CDR3, as DNA: TGTGCCAGCAGCTCGACCTTTCAGGGGTGGGAGACCCAGTACTTC. It translates to CASSSTFQGWETQYF. Full variable domain (rest looked up from reference TRBV7-2 and TRBJ2-5): GAGVSQSPSNKVTEKGKDVELRCDPISGHTALYWYRQSLGQGLEFLIYFQGNSAPDKSGLPSDRFSAERTGGSVSTLTIQRTQQEDSAVYLCASSSTFQGWETQYFGPGTRLLVL.

V and J are TRBV4-1 and TRBJ2-5; 10 nucleotides line up with TRBD2. CDR3 size: 16 residues. The V segment lost 4 bases and the J segment 4 bases; nucleotides outside the gene matches: 9. Germline CDR1 and CDR2: MGHRA and YSYEKL. This chain's CDR3 is CASSLRLAGETETQYF. The CDR3 DNA follows: TGCGCCAGCAGCCTTAGGCTAGCGGGAGAAACAGAGACCCAGTACTTC.

V usage is TRBV15 and J usage is TRBJ2-7, with 13 bases identical to TRBD2. CDR1 and CDR2 from the germline V gene are LNHNV and YYDKDF (reference sequence). The CDR3 sequence is 15 residues long. Germline trimming cut 5 bases from V and 2 bases from J; bases unmatched to any gene: 3. The CDR3 region is CATSSGLAGTYEQYF. DNA of the CDR3: TGTGCCACCAGCTCGGGACTAGCGGGGACCTACGAGCAGTACTTC.

This clone appeared a single time. V is TRBV18 and J is TRBJ2-7, with 12 positions matching TRBD2. Germline V lookup: CDR1 KGHSH, CDR2 LQKENI. The CDR3 is 16 amino acids. The J segment lost 1 base and the V segment lost 3 bases, leaving 4 bases of the junction unmatched. The CDR3 region is CASSPSTSGRSYEQYF. DNA of the CDR3: TGTGCCAGCTCACCGTCAACTAGCGGGAGGTCCTACGAGCAGTACTTC. Full variable domain (missing parts from reference TRBV18 and TRBJ2-7): NAGVMQNPRHLVRRRGQEARLRCSPMKGHSHVYWYRQLPEEGLKFMVYLQKENIIDESGMPKERFSAEFPKEGPSILRIQQVVRGDSAAYFCASSPSTSGRSYEQYFGPGTRLTVT.

The CDR3 nucleotides read TGTGCCAGCAGTGACCACAGGGCCGAGACCCAGTACTTC. This gives the protein CASSDHRAETQYF. The chain recombines TRBV28 with TRBJ2-5; D perhaps matches TRBD1 (6 bases). Per germline, CDR1 MDHEN and CDR2 SYDVKM. Trimming cost V 5 bases and J 5 bases, with 12 bases left between them. CDR3 length: 13 residues.

The V and J genes are TRBV4-2 and TRBJ2-3, with D possibly TRBD2 on 6 matching bases. The V gene lost 1 base and the J gene lost 1 base, with 9 bases spanning the gap. This CDR3 contains 15 residues. The germline V gene encodes CDR1 LGHNA and CDR2 YNFKEQ. CDR3 sequence (DNA): TGTGCCAGCAGCCAAGCGGTAGCGGGCACAGATACGCAGTATTTT. It yields the protein CASSQAVAGTDTQYF.

The chain links TRBV5-8 to TRBJ1-1, with TRBD1 identical over 8 bases. Germline V gives CDR1 SGHTS, CDR2 YDEGEE. This CDR3 is built from 15 residues. The J segment lost 10 bases and the V segment lost 4 bases, leaving 15 bases of the junction unmatched. The CDR3 nucleotides read TGTGCCAGCAGCGAAAGGACAGGGCCAATCTCAGGAGCTTTCTTT. It encodes CASSERTGPISGAFF.

The V call is TRBV5-6, the J call TRBJ2-3; 8 bases fit TRBD2. Germline V lookup: CDR1 SGHDT, CDR2 YYEEEE. With 3 bases clipped from V and 2 bases from J, the junction kept 14 bases outside the gene matches. The CDR3 is made up of 18 amino acids. The CDR3 DNA follows: TGTGCCAGCAGCTCGGAAGTTAGGACTAGCATCGACACAGATACGCAGTATTTT. Its protein product is CASSSEVRTSIDTDTQYF.

J is TRBJ2-7 and V is TRBV5-6; 14 nucleotides agree with TRBD2. V was pared by 1 base and J by 5 bases, with 5 bases of the junction left unmatched. Germline lookup yields CDR1 SGHDT and CDR2 YYEEEE. This CDR3 contains 16 residues. This chain's CDR3 is CASSLTGTSGRNEQYF. The DNA for the CDR3 is TGTGCCAGCAGCTTGACAGGGACTAGCGGGAGAAACGAGCAGTACTTC.

V is TRBV3-1 (or the pseudogene TRBV3-2) and J is TRBJ2-1, with a possible D match to TRBD2 (6 bases). The germline V gene encodes CDR1 LGHDT and CDR2 YNNKEL (reference sequence). The CDR3 extends over 17 amino acids. V was trimmed by 4 bases and J by 4 bases, leaving 20 bases between them. Here the CDR3 reads CASSPRIAALTYNEQFF. The CDR3 nucleotides are TGTGCCAGCAGCCCCCGGATAGCGGCCCTGACTTACAATGAGCAGTTCTTC.

Of note for this clone: One end of the junction fails to match germline, which may point to a read error. The rearrangement joins TRBV19 to TRBJ1-1; D is perhaps TRBD1 (5 bases). CDR1 is LNHDA and CDR2 is SQIVND in the germline V gene (reference sequence). The length of the CDR3 is 14 residues. In DNA form, the CDR3 reads TGCGCGTCCCGCCGGGGGAGGGTGGAAACTGAAGCTTTCTTT. This gives the protein CASRRGRVETEAFF.

J is TRBJ2-7 and V is TRBV10-3; D perhaps matches TRBD2 (7 bases). Trimming shortened V by 3 bases and J by 7 bases, and 25 bases separated the two germline ends. Germline V lookup: CDR1 ENHRY, CDR2 SYGVKD. CDR3 size: 17 residues. The DNA of the CDR3 is TGTGCCATCAGTGACGATCCTGGGGGGGGCTCTAATAGAGAGCAGTACTTC. Residues: CAISDDPGGGSNREQYF.

The genes are TRBV5-6 and TRBJ2-3, with 10 bases matching TRBD1. V shed 4 bases, J shed 0 bases, and the junction held 8 bases outside the gene matches. There are 17 residues in the CDR3. Germline values: CDR1 SGHDT, CDR2 YYEEEE. The CDR3 DNA reads as TGTGCCAGCAGCGTACGGGACAGGGGCTCTAGCACAGATACGCAGTATTTT. Its translation is CASSVRDRGSSTDTQYF.

This chain links TRBV12-3 or TRBV12-4 with TRBJ2-3; D possibly corresponds to TRBD1 (6 bases). The CDR3 runs 13 residues. V was clipped by 7 bases and J by 5 bases, with 13 bases between them. The CDR3 region has the DNA TGTGCCAGCACCTCAGGGGTGGGAGATACGCAGTATTTT. Translation: CASTSGVGDTQYF.

The chain joins TRBV28 to TRBJ1-1; no definite D call. Germline CDR1 reads MDHEN; CDR2 reads SYDVKM. The CDR3 contains 12 residues. V was trimmed by 2 bases and J by 7 bases, leaving 8 bases between them. Written as DNA, the CDR3 is TGTGCCAGCAGTTTAGGCACCTTTGAAGCTTTCTTT. Residues: CASSLGTFEAFF.

V and J are TRBV27 and TRBJ2-1; 10 nucleotides match TRBD2. Trimming at V came to 4 bases and at J to 6 bases, leaving 6 bases not matched to a gene. Germline V gives CDR1 MNHEY, CDR2 SMNVEV (reference sequence). The CDR3 runs 15 residues. CDR3 region: CASSYLAGESNEQFF. As DNA, the CDR3 is TGTGCCAGCAGTTACCTAGCGGGAGAGAGCAATGAGCAGTTCTTC.

This clone was picked up many times. As DNA, the CDR3 is TGTGCCAGTAGTATAGACCCTCCCGGACAGGGCTCCACAGATACGCAGTATTTT. Residues: CASSIDPPGQGSTDTQYF. J is TRBJ2-3 and V is TRBV19; the match to TRBD1 covers 8 bases. Germline trimming cut 0 bases from V and 2 bases from J; bases unmatched to any gene: 10. Germline V gene lookup returns CDR1 LNHDA and CDR2 SQIVND (reference sequence). The CDR3 sequence is 18 residues long. Filled out from reference TRBV19 and TRBJ2-3, the complete variable domain reads DGGITQSPKYLFRKEGQNVTLSCEQNLNHDAMYWYRQDPGQGLRLIYYSQIVNDFQKGDIAEGYSVSREKKESFPLTVTSAQKNPTAFYLCASSIDPPGQGSTDTQYFGPGTRLTVL.

This chain uses TRBV2 with TRBJ2-7; D uncertain. This CDR3 region has 13 residues. Trimming took off 4 bases at V and 7 bases at J, with 14 bases between the two ends. Germline values: CDR1 SNHLY, CDR2 FYNNEI. Written as DNA, the CDR3 is TGTGCCAGCAGTGTAACCCCTATCGGGGAGCAGTACTTC. As protein: CASSVTPIGEQYF.